The 31 T cell receptor beta chains below were found in one sample sequenced in a study of cytomegalovirus exposure and HLA in healthy donors (dated by TCRdb to 2017 to 2019). Library creation used the immunoSEQ multiplex PCR assay. The multiplex PCR relied on a mix of 60 forward primers for TCR Vbeta segments and 13 reverse primers for TCR Jbeta segments. This immuneACCESS table, as held by TCRdb, lists in-frame sequences with V and J called but not all clones. Of the missing ones, under half trace to an unresolved V gene in checked studies; the others have no known cause. The sample contains some 130,000 clones, roughly 80% of them found a single time. The biggest ten clones account for over 2% of the sample. Sample: PBMCs. Every receptor here comes from a man aged 25-45 years in good health and CMV-seronegative.

V usage is TRBV28 and J usage is TRBJ1-2; D perhaps matches TRBD1 (6 bases). V was trimmed by 7 bases and J by 5 bases, leaving 11 bases between them. CDR3 length: 12 amino acids. Germline CDR1 and CDR2: MDHEN and SYDVKM. CDR3 in DNA: TGTGCCAGCAAATACCAGGGGTATGGCTACACCTTC. It specifies CASKYQGYGYTF.

The gene calls are TRBV5-1 and TRBJ2-7; TRBD1 agrees at 7 bases. Germline V gene data show CDR1 as SGHRS and CDR2 as YFSETQ. This CDR3 has 13 residues. The V gene end was trimmed by 3 bases and the J gene end by 3 bases; junction bases not matched to a gene: 3. The DNA for the CDR3 is TGCGCCAGCAGCTCCGGGGACAGCTACGAGCAGTACTTC. Translating it yields CASSSGDSYEQYF. The variable domain in full, with the rest retrieved from reference TRBV5-1 and TRBJ2-7, is KAGVTQTPRYLIKTRGQQVTLSCSPISGHRSVSWYQQTPGQGLQFLFEYFSETQRNKGNFPGRFSGRQFSNSRSEMNVSTLELGDSALYLCASSSGDSYEQYFGPGTRLTVT.

This clone was observed once. The chain combines TRBV25-1 with TRBJ2-3, with 9 positions matching TRBD1. With V trimmed by 4 bases and J by 5 bases, 1 base remained unmatched. Germline values: CDR1 MGHDK, CDR2 SYGVNS. The CDR3 is made up of 13 amino acids. The CDR3 protein is CASSGQGEDTQYF. CDR3 bases: TGTGCCAGCAGTGGACAGGGGGAAGATACGCAGTATTTT.

The rearrangement uses TRBV2 and TRBJ1-2, with D possibly TRBD1 on 6 matching bases. CDR3 length: 13 amino acids. Trimming removed 10 bases from V and 3 bases from J, with 15 bases in between. Germline loops: CDR1 SNHLY, CDR2 FYNNEI. CDR3 protein: CANQQGRDYGYTF. Here the CDR3 DNA reads TGTGCCAATCAACAGGGAAGGGACTATGGCTACACCTTC.

This clone has only a few counts. The genes are TRBV5-1 and TRBJ2-1; a weak D match, TRBD2 (7 bases). V gave up 2 bases and J gave up 6 bases, with 12 bases separating them. This CDR3 region has 14 residues. Germline V CDR1 and CDR2: SGHRS, YFSETQ. CDR3 protein: CASSFIRGGNEQFF. DNA for the CDR3: TGCGCCAGCAGCTTTATAAGGGGGGGCAATGAGCAGTTCTTC. Using reference TRBV5-1 and TRBJ2-1 for the parts outside the CDR3, the full variable domain is KAGVTQTPRYLIKTRGQQVTLSCSPISGHRSVSWYQQTPGQGLQFLFEYFSETQRNKGNFPGRFSGRQFSNSRSEMNVSTLELGDSALYLCASSFIRGGNEQFFGPGTRLTVL.

The gene calls are TRBV14 and TRBJ2-1; 9 nucleotides match TRBD1. There are 18 residues in the CDR3. Germline CDR1 and CDR2: SGHDN and FVKESK. J gave up 9 bases and V 0 bases, and 15 bases lay outside the gene matches. DNA for the CDR3: TGTGCCAGCAGCCAAGATCCCACCGGGACAGGGCTCAGCGGTGAGCAGTTCTTC. It yields the protein CASSQDPTGTGLSGEQFF. Full variable domain (rest looked up from reference TRBV14 and TRBJ2-1): EAGVTQFPSHSVIEKGQTVTLRCDPISGHDNLYWYRRVMGKEIKFLLHFVKESKQDESGMPNNRFLAERTGGTYSTLKVQPAELEDSGVYFCASSQDPTGTGLSGEQFFGPGTRLTVL.

This clone occurred a few times. The chain couples TRBV7-6 to TRBJ1-1, with a possible D match to TRBD1 (6 bases). V lost 3 bases and J lost 4, with 9 bases in between. Germline-derived CDR1 and CDR2 are SGHVS and FNYEAQ. The length of the CDR3 is 13 residues. The CDR3 DNA sequence: TGTGCCAGCAGCTTCCAGGGGAGCACTGAAGCTTTCTTT. Protein: CASSFQGSTEAFF.

V is TRBV25-1 and J is TRBJ1-6, with TRBD1 as a possible D gene (5 bases). CDR1 MGHDK and CDR2 SYGVNS come from the germline V gene. The CDR3 is 14 amino acids. Trimming took off 6 bases at V and 7 bases at J, with 13 bases between the two ends. CDR3 coding DNA: TGTGCCAGCAGCCAGGGTTCAGGAAATTCACCCCTCCACTTT. Translating gives CASSQGSGNSPLHF.

J is TRBJ2-7 and V is TRBV7-6; 8 positions agree with TRBD2. V was clipped by 3 bases and J by 3 bases; unmatched bases: 4. CDR1 is SGHVS and CDR2 is FNYEAQ in the germline V gene. CDR3 length: 14 amino acids. CDR3: CASSLGLGDYEQYF. CDR3 bases: TGTGCCAGCAGCTTGGGACTAGGAGACTACGAGCAGTACTTC.

The rearrangement links TRBV30 to TRBJ1-6; 8 bases line up with TRBD1. Germline V gives CDR1 GTSNPN, CDR2 SVGIG (reference sequence). The CDR3 runs 15 residues. After removal of 4 bases from V and 7 bases from J, the junction contained 9 bases not matched to a gene. The CDR3 DNA reads TGTGCCTGGATTTTCATCCGGGACAGGAATTCACCCCTCCACTTT. Translated: CAWIFIRDRNSPLHF. The whole variable domain, remainder taken from reference TRBV30 and TRBJ1-6, is SQTIHQWPATLVQPVGSPLSLECTVEGTSNPNLYWYRQAAGRGLQLLFYSVGIGQISSEVPQNLSASRPQDRQFILSSKKLLLSDSGFYLCAWIFIRDRNSPLHFGNGTRLTVT.

This chain connects TRBV19 to TRBJ2-1; 9 bases are a match to TRBD2. CDR1 and CDR2 from the germline V gene are LNHDA and SQIVND (reference sequence). The CDR3 totals 15 residues. Trimming at V came to 8 bases and at J to 8 bases, leaving 13 bases not matched to a gene. CDR3 coding DNA: TGTGCCAGTCAAGAACGCGGGAGGGCCAGCGATGAGCAGTTCTTC. Its protein product is CASQERGRASDEQFF.

V gene TRBV6-5 combines with J gene TRBJ2-5, with a possible D match to TRBD1 (6 bases). The germline gives CDR1 MNHEY, CDR2 SVGAGI. The CDR3 spans 15 residues. Trimming took off 0 bases at V and 5 bases at J, with 13 bases between the two ends. The CDR3 loop is CASSYSGAGQETQYF. In DNA form, the CDR3 reads TGTGCCAGCAGTTACTCGGGGGCCGGTCAGGAGACCCAGTACTTC.

CDR3 in amino acids: CASSIPGNQPQHF. The CDR3, as DNA: TGTGCCAGCAGTATCCCAGGGAATCAGCCCCAGCATTTT. The chain has TRBV28 and TRBJ1-5, with a possible D match to TRBD1 (5 bases). CDR1 and CDR2 from the germline V gene are MDHEN and SYDVKM. The CDR3 totals 13 residues. The ends were cut back, 5 bases at V and 4 bases at J, with 9 bases in the middle.

J is TRBJ2-1 and V is TRBV5-1, with a tentative D call TRBD1 (6 bases). The V end lost 1 base, the J end lost 7 bases, and 12 bases lay between the germline ends. This CDR3 comprises 14 residues. Germline CDR1 SGHRS, CDR2 YFSETQ. CDR3 DNA: TGCGCCAGCAGCTTGCCCTACCAGGGGAATGAGCAGTTCTTC. Translation gives CASSLPYQGNEQFF.

V is TRBV5-1 and J is TRBJ2-5, with TRBD2 matching 10 bases. J lost 4 bases, V lost 4 bases, and 13 bases had no gene match. The germline CDR1 and CDR2 sequences are SGHRS and YFSETQ. The CDR3 sequence is 17 residues long. CDR3 residues: CASSPGAGTSVLETQYF. CDR3 nucleotide sequence: TGCGCCAGCAGCCCAGGAGCGGGGACTAGCGTACTAGAGACCCAGTACTTC.

This clone was detected only once. The chain is built from TRBV27 and TRBJ1-4, with a weak D call TRBD1 (5 bases). Trimming removed 6 bases at V and 6 bases at J, with 17 bases between. The CDR3 extends over 15 amino acids. CDR1 MNHEY and CDR2 SMNVEV come from the germline V gene (reference sequence). For the CDR3, the DNA is TGTGCCAGCAGGAAACATCTTGGCAGGGATGAAAAACTGTTTTTT. Translated: CASRKHLGRDEKLFF. Looking up the rest from reference TRBV27 and TRBJ1-4 gives the full variable domain: EAQVTQNPRYLITVTGKKLTVTCSQNMNHEYMSWYRQDPGLGLRQIYYSMNVEVTDKGDVPEGYKVSRKEKRNFPLILESPSPNQTSLYFCASRKHLGRDEKLFFGSGTQLSVL.

V usage is TRBV18 and J usage is TRBJ1-1; possible D gene TRBD1, 5 bases. This CDR3 comprises 15 residues. Germline values: CDR1 KGHSH, CDR2 LQKENI. The V end was cut by 1 base, the J end by 1 base, with 10 bases between. The CDR3 DNA is TGTGCCAGCTCACCACAGTTCGGGGGGAACACTGAAGCTTTCTTT. Translating gives CASSPQFGGNTEAFF.

The genes are TRBV6-5 and TRBJ1-1, with 10 bases aligning to TRBD1. The CDR3 is made up of 15 amino acids. Germline V gene data show CDR1 as MNHEY and CDR2 as SVGAGI. V dropped 4 bases and J dropped 7; count of bases not matched to a gene: 9. The CDR3 is CASSSPGQGTREAFF. Written as DNA, the CDR3 is TGTGCCAGCAGTTCACCGGGACAGGGGACTCGTGAAGCTTTCTTT.

This clone was counted only a few times. This chain links TRBV6-5 with TRBJ1-4; 8 positions match TRBD1. Trimming at V came to 4 bases and at J to 8 bases, leaving 9 bases not matched to a gene. This CDR3 is 15 amino acids long. Germline V gives CDR1 MNHEY, CDR2 SVGAGI. The CDR3 here is CASSLTGAALEKLFF. The DNA for the CDR3 is TGTGCCAGCAGTTTGACAGGGGCGGCCTTAGAAAAACTGTTTTTT.

This chain uses TRBV20-1 with TRBJ2-5, with D possibly matching TRBD2 (5 bases). The J call could be wrong; TRBJ2-7 is a better fit for the DNA end. The CDR3 is 11 amino acids. The germline V gene encodes CDR1 DFQATT and CDR2 SNEGSKA (reference sequence). The CDR3 DNA follows: TGCAGTTTCCGGGACTCCTACGAGCAGTACTTC. Its translation: CSFRDSYEQYF.

This clone has a handful of counts. The chain uses TRBV5-6 and TRBJ1-2; D is unclear. Trimming stripped 4 bases from V and 10 bases from J, with 11 bases between. The CDR3 is made up of 11 amino acids. Germline V gene sequence: CDR1 SGHDT, CDR2 YYEEEE. The chain's CDR3 is CASSDYSAYTF. As DNA, the CDR3 is TGTGCCAGCAGCGACTATTCGGCCTACACCTTC. The full variable domain, with the rest looked up from reference TRBV5-6 and TRBJ1-2, is DAGVTQSPTHLIKTRGQQVTLRCSPKSGHDTVSWYQQALGQGPQFIFQYYEEEERQRGNFPDRFSGHQFPNYSSELNVNALLLGDSALYLCASSDYSAYTFGSGTRLTVV.

The V call is TRBV11-3, the J call TRBJ2-1; D not certain. V gave up 5 bases and J gave up 0 bases, with 5 bases separating them. In germline, CDR1 is SGHNT, CDR2 YENEEA. The CDR3 consists of 13 residues. DNA of the CDR3: TGTGCCAGCAGCCTCAGCTCCTACAATGAGCAGTTCTTC. Translation gives CASSLSSYNEQFF. Full variable domain (missing parts from reference TRBV11-3 and TRBJ2-1): EAGVVQSPRYKIIEKKQPVAFWCNPISGHNTLYWYLQNLGQGPELLIRYENEEAVDDSQLPKDRFSAERLKGVDSTLKIQPAELGDSAVYLCASSLSSYNEQFFGPGTRLTVL.

A remark on this clone: The junction departs from the called germline gene at one end, perhaps through a read error. The V and J genes are TRBV7-9 and TRBJ1-4, with 8 bases lining up with TRBD1. The CDR3 length is 15 residues. Germline V gene data show CDR1 as SEHNR and CDR2 as FQNEAQ (reference sequence). CDR3 region: CSSSFQGASNEKLFF. The CDR3 nucleotides read TGTTCCAGCAGTTTTCAGGGGGCGTCTAATGAAAAACTGTTTTTT.

This chain links TRBV29-1 with TRBJ1-1; D not resolved. V dropped 7 bases and J dropped 0 bases, with 12 bases sitting between them. Germline V gene lookup returns CDR1 SQVTM and CDR2 ANQGSEA. The CDR3 sequence is 13 residues long. This CDR3 reads CSAVGSLNTEAFF. In DNA, the CDR3 is TGCAGCGCTGTGGGCAGTCTGAACACTGAAGCTTTCTTT.

This chain joins TRBV6-6 and TRBJ2-5; TRBD1 aligns across 9 bases. This CDR3 has 15 amino acids. Germline CDR1 reads MNHNY; CDR2 reads SVGAGI (reference sequence). V gave up 6 bases and J gave up 1 base; unmatched junction bases: 6. DNA of the CDR3: TGTGCCAGCAGCCGCGGACAGGGGTCCCAAGAGACCCAGTACTTC. This encodes CASSRGQGSQETQYF.

This chain uses TRBV30 with TRBJ1-1; no firm D call. Germline CDR1 is GTSNPN and CDR2 is SVGIG (reference sequence). The CDR3 runs 16 residues. Trimming cost V 0 bases and J 3 bases, with 17 bases left between them. In DNA, the CDR3 is TGTGCCTGGAGTGTACTTGGGAGAACGTTTTACACTGAAGCTTTCTTT. As protein: CAWSVLGRTFYTEAFF. Full variable domain (rest looked up from reference TRBV30 and TRBJ1-1): SQTIHQWPATLVQPVGSPLSLECTVEGTSNPNLYWYRQAAGRGLQLLFYSVGIGQISSEVPQNLSASRPQDRQFILSSKKLLLSDSGFYLCAWSVLGRTFYTEAFFGQGTRLTVV.

The CDR3: CAWINPRDLQETQYF. In DNA form, the CDR3 reads TGTGCCTGGATCAACCCCAGGGATCTTCAAGAGACCCAGTACTTC. V is TRBV30 and J is TRBJ2-5, with D perhaps TRBD1 (5 bases). Deletions cut 4 bases from V and 2 bases from J, with 17 bases between. The CDR3 spans 15 residues. CDR1 and CDR2 from the germline V gene are GTSNPN and SVGIG (reference sequence).

The V call is TRBV29-1, the J call TRBJ2-5, with D possibly being TRBD1 (6 bases). The DNA end favors TRBJ2-7, so the J call may be wrong. This CDR3 has 16 amino acids. Germline V gene sequence: CDR1 SQVTM, CDR2 ANQGSEA. Here the CDR3 reads CSVEVLPGHFFYEQYF. In DNA, the CDR3 is TGCAGCGTTGAAGTCCTCCCGGGACACTTTTTTTACGAGCAGTACTTC.

This clone was found once. The chain is built from TRBV30 and TRBJ2-5; 10 nucleotides match TRBD2. The DNA matches TRBJ2-7 better at its end, which makes the J call doubtful. Germline-derived CDR1 and CDR2 are GTSNPN and SVGIG (reference sequence). CDR3 length: 12 residues. The CDR3 nucleotides read TGTGCCTTAGCGGGAGGTGGGTACGAGCAGTACTTC. Protein product: CALAGGGYEQYF.

The V and J genes are TRBV12-5 and TRBJ2-6, with a possible D match to TRBD2 (6 bases). Germline lookup yields CDR1 LGHNT and CDR2 FRNRAP. CDR3 size: 17 residues. Trimming pared 3 bases from V and 3 bases from J, leaving 15 bases between. The CDR3 DNA is TGTGCTAGTGGTTTCTGGACGGTGGAGGGTGGGGCCAACGTCCTGACTTTC. Protein product: CASGFWTVEGGANVLTF.

This clone was recorded a few times. The V call is TRBV7-2, the J call TRBJ1-5; D possibly corresponds to TRBD1 (6 bases). V was shortened by 5 bases and J by 6 bases, with 17 bases between the two germline ends. Looked up from germline, CDR1 is SGHTA and CDR2 is FQGNSA. The length of the CDR3 is 15 residues. For the CDR3, the DNA is TGTGCCAGCAGCCCAGTTCGGGGGGCCGGTCAGCCCCAGCATTTT. Translating it yields CASSPVRGAGQPQHF.